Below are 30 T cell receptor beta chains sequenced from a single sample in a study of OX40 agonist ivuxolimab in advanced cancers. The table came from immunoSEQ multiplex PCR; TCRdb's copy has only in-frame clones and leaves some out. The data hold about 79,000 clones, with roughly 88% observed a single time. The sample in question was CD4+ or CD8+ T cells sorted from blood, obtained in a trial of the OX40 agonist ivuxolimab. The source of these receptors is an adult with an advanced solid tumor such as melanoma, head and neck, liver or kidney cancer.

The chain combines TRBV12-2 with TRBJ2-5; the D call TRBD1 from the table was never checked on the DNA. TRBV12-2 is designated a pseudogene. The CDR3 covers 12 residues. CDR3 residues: CASRLGPETQYF. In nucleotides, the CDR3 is TGTGCAAGTCGCTTGGGCCCGGAGACCCAGTACTTC.

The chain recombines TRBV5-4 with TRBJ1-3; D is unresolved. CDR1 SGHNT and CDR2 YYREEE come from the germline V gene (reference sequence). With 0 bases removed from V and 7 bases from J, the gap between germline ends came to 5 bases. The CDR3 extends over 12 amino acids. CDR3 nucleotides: TGTGCCAGCAGCTTGGACGGGAACACCATATATTTT. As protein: CASSLDGNTIYF.

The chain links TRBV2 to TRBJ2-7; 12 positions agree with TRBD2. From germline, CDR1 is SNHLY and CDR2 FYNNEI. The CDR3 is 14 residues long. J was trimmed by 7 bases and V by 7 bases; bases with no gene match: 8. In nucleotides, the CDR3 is TGTGCCAGCAACCAACTAGCGGGGGGCGGAGAGCAGTACTTC. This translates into CASNQLAGGGEQYF.

The DNA for the CDR3 is TGCAGCGTTGGAGAGGGGCTCGGTGAAGCTTTCTTT. Translation: CSVGEGLGEAFF. The gene calls are TRBV29-1 and TRBJ1-1; D possibly corresponds to TRBD1 (5 bases). The CDR3 is 12 amino acids. Trimming stripped 4 bases from V and 7 bases from J, with 13 bases between. From germline, CDR1 is SQVTM and CDR2 ANQGSEA.

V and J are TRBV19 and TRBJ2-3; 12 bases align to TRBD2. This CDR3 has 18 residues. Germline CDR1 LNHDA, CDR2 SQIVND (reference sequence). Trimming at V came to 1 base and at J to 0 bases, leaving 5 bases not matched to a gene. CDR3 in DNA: TGTGCCAGTAGTATAGGGACTAGCGGGGATTCTAGCACAGATACGCAGTATTTT. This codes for CASSIGTSGDSSTDTQYF.

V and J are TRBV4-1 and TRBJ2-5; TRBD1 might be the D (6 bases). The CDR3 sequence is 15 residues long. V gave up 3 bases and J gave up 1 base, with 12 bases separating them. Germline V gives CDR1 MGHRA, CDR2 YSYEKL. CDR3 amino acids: CASSHPPTGQETQYF. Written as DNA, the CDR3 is TGCGCCAGCAGCCATCCACCGACAGGCCAAGAGACCCAGTACTTC.

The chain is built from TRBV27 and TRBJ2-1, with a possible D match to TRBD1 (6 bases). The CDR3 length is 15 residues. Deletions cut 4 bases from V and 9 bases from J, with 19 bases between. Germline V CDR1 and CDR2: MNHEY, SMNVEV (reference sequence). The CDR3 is CASSYQGSRAPEQFF. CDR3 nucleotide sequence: TGTGCCAGCAGTTACCAGGGGTCCAGGGCCCCTGAGCAGTTCTTC.

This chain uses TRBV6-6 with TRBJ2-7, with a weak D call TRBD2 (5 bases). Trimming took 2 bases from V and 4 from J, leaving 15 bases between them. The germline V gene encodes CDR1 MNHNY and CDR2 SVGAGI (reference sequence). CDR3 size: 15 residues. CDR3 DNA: TGTGCCAGCAGTTACCCGGGATCTAACGCGTACGAGCAGTACTTC. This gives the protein CASSYPGSNAYEQYF.

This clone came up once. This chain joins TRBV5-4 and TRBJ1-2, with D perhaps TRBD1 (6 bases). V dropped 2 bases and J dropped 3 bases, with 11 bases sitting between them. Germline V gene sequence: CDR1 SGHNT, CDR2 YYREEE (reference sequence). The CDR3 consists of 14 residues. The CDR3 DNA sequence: TGTGCCAGCAGCTTCGGGGGGCTTGACTATGGCTACACCTTC. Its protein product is CASSFGGLDYGYTF.

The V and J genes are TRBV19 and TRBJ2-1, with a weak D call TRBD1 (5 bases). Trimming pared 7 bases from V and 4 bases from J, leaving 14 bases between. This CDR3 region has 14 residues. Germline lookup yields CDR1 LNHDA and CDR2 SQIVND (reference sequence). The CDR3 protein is CASTRADLYNEQFF. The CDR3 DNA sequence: TGTGCCAGTACCAGGGCGGACCTATACAATGAGCAGTTCTTC.

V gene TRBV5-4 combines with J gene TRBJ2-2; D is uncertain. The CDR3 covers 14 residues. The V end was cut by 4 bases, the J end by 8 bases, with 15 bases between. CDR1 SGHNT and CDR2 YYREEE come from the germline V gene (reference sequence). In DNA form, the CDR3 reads TGTGCCAGCAGCCGCCCGGGTGTATCGGGGGAGCTGTTTTTT. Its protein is CASSRPGVSGELFF. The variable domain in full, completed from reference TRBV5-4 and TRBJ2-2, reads ETGVTQSPTHLIKTRGQQVTLRCSSQSGHNTVSWYQQALGQGPQFIFQYYREEENGRGNFPPRFSGLQFPNYSSELNVNALELDDSALYLCASSRPGVSGELFFGEGSRLTVL.

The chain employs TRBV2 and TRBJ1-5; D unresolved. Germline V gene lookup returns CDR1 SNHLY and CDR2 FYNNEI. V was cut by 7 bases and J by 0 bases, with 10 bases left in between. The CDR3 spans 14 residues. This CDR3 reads CASTGLSSNQPQHF. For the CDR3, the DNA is TGTGCCAGCACCGGGCTTTCTAGCAATCAGCCCCAGCATTTT.

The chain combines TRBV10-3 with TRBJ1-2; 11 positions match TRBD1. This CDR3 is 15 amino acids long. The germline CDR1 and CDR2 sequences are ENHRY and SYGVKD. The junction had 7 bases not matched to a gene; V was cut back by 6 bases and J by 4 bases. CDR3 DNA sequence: TGTGCCATCAGACCGGGACAGGGGGATGGCTATGGCTACACCTTC. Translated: CAIRPGQGDGYGYTF.

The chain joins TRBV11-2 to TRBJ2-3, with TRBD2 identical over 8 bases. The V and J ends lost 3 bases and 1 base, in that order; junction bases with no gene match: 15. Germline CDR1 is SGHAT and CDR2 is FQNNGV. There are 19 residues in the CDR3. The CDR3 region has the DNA TGTGCCAGCAGCTTTGATGAGACTAGCGAAAGTCGGGGCACAGATACGCAGTATTTT. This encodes CASSFDETSESRGTDTQYF.

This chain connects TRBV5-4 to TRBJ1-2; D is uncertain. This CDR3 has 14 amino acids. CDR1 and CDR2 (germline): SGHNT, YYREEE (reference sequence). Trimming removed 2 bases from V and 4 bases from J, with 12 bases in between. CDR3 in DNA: TGTGCCAGCAGCTTAAAATTCTCTATCTATGGCTACACCTTC. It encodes CASSLKFSIYGYTF. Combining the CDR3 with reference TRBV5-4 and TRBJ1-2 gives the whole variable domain ETGVTQSPTHLIKTRGQQVTLRCSSQSGHNTVSWYQQALGQGPQFIFQYYREEENGRGNFPPRFSGLQFPNYSSELNVNALELDDSALYLCASSLKFSIYGYTFGSGTRLTVV.

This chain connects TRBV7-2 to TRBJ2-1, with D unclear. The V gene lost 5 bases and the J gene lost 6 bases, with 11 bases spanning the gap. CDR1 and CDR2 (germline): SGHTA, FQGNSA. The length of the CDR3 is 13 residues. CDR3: CASSLPTPNEQFF. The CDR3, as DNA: TGTGCCAGCAGCCTTCCGACCCCCAATGAGCAGTTCTTC.

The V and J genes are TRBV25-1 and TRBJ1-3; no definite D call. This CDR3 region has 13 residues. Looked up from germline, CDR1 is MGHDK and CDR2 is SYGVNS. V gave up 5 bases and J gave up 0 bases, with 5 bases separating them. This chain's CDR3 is CASSQPSGNTIYF. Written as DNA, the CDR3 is TGTGCCAGCAGTCAACCCTCTGGAAACACCATATATTTT.

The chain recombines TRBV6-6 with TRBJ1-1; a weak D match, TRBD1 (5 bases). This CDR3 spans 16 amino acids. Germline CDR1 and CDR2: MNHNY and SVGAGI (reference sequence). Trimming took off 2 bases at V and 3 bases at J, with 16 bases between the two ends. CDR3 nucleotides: TGTGCCAGCAGTTACGGTTCAGGGAAAGAATACACTGAAGCTTTCTTT. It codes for CASSYGSGKEYTEAFF.

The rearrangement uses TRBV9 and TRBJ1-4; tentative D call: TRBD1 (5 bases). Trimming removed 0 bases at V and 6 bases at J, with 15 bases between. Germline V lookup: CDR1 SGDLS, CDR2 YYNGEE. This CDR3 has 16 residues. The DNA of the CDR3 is TGTGCCAGCAGCGTAGAATGGGGGACGGGAGATGAAAAACTGTTTTTT. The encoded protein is CASSVEWGTGDEKLFF.

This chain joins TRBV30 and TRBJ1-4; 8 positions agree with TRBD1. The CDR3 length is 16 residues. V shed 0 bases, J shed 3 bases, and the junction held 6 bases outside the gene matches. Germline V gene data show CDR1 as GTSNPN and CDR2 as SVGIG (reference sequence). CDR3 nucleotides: TGTGCCTGGAGTGTACAGGGGGGGCTCTCTAATGAAAAACTGTTTTTT. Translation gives CAWSVQGGLSNEKLFF.

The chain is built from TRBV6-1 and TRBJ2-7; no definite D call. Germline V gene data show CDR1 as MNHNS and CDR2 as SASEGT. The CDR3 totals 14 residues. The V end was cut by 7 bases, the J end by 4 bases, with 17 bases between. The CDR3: CASTKREFSYEQYV. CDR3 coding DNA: TGTGCCAGCACCAAAAGAGAGTTTTCATACGAGCAGTACGTC.

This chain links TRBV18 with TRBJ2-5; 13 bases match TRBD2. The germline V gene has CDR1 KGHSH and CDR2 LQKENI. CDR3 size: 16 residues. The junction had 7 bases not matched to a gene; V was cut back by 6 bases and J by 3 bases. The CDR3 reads CASSRFGTSGKETQYF. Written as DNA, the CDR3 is TGTGCCAGCTCCCGATTTGGGACTAGCGGGAAAGAGACCCAGTACTTC.

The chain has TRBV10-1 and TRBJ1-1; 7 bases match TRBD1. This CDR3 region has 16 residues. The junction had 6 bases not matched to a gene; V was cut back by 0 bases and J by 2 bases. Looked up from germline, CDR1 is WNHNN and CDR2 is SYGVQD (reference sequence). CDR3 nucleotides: TGCGCCAGCAGTGAGTCGATCCAGGGGGACAACACTGAAGCTTTCTTT. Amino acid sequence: CASSESIQGDNTEAFF.

CDR3 sequence reads: CASRPGANVLTF. Here the CDR3 DNA reads TGTGCCAGCAGACCCGGGGCCAACGTCCTGACTTTC. The V call is TRBV2, the J call TRBJ2-6; D is uncertain. The V gene's germline CDR1 is SNHLY and CDR2 FYNNEI. The CDR3 covers 12 residues. V lost 6 bases to trimming and J lost 4 bases, with 4 bases between them. The full variable domain, its missing parts supplied by reference TRBV2 and TRBJ2-6, is EPEVTQTPSHQVTQMGQEVILRCVPISNHLYFYWYRQILGQKVEFLVSFYNNEISEKSEIFDDQFSVERPDGSNFTLKIRSTKLEDSAMYFCASRPGANVLTFGAGSRLTVL.

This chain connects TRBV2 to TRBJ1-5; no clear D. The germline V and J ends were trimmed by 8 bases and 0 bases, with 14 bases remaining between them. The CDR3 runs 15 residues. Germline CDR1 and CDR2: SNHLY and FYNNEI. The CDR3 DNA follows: TGTGCCAGCGAGGGCCGTCGATATAGCAATCAGCCCCAGCATTTT. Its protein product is CASEGRRYSNQPQHF.

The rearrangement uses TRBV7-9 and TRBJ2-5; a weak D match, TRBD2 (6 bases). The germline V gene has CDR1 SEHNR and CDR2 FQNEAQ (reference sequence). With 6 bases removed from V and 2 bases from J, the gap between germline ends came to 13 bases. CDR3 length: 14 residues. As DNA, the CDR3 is TGTGCCAGCAGACCACGGGGGTTACAAGAGACCCAGTACTTC. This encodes CASRPRGLQETQYF.

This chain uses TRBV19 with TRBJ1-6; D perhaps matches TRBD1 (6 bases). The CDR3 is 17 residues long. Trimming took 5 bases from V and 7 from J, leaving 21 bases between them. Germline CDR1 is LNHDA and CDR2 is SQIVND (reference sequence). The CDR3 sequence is CASSAKSTGYENSPLHF. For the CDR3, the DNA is TGTGCCAGTAGTGCAAAGAGTACAGGGTACGAAAATTCACCCCTCCACTTT. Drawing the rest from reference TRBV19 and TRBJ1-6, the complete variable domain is DGGITQSPKYLFRKEGQNVTLSCEQNLNHDAMYWYRQDPGQGLRLIYYSQIVNDFQKGDIAEGYSVSREKKESFPLTVTSAQKNPTAFYLCASSAKSTGYENSPLHFGNGTRLTVT.

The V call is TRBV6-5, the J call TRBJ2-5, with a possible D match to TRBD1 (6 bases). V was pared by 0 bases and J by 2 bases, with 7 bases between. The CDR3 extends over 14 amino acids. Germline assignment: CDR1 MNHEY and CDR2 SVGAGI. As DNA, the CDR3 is TGTGCCAGCAGTTACTCCCAGGGGCAAGAGACCCAGTACTTC. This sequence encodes CASSYSQGQETQYF.

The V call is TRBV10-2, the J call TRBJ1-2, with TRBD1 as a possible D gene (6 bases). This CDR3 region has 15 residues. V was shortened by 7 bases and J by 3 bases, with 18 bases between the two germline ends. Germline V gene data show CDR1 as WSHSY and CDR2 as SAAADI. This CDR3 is CASTGGITGYYGYTF. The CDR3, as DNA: TGCGCCAGCACCGGCGGAATCACAGGGTACTATGGCTACACCTTC.

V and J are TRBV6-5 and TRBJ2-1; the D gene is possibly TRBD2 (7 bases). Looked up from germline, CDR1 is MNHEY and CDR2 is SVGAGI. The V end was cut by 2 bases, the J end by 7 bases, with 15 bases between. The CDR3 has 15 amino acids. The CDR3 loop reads CASSYATEGGNEQFF. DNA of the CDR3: TGTGCCAGCAGTTACGCCACGGAGGGGGGGAATGAGCAGTTCTTC.